This T cell receptor (beta chain) was obtained from a study of shared clonotypes between healthy human individuals (dated by TCRdb to the early 2020s). Some background on the complete study: The cohort comprised two women and a few men aged 18 to 49 years. For each donor, three plates each were used for CD4 naive and CD4 memory, two plates were used for CD8 naive, and one plate was used for CD8 memory. The study deeply sequenced blood TCR repertoires of 5 or 6 healthy adults to estimate repertoire size and the extent of clonotype sharing between individuals. To increase sequencing depth and limit assay-specific biases, different laboratories used diverse techniques to prepare libraries and sequence TCR repertoires. Each donor's leukapheresis produced roughly between roughly 0.94 and 9.5 billion PBMCs.

The donors were healthy, HIV-negative adults who had no recently reported acute infections or vaccinations. Every donor was a Caucasian adult living in Nashville, Tennessee, USA. CD4+ T cells were enriched through magnetic negative selection, after which naive cells were positively selected on CD45RA and the remaining negative fraction served as the memory subset. After blood collection by leukapheresis, PBMCs were isolated using Ficoll-Histopaque density gradient centrifugation and then cryopreserved in the vapor phase of liquid nitrogen. Purity and quantity of every magnetically sorted T cell population were checked by analytical flow cytometry. Genomic DNA was isolated from each sorted fraction and quantified by UV absorbance on a Nanodrop 2000c. Study-wide findings and limitations: Sampling was limited to blood, and TCR repertoires in tissue likely differ from TCR repertoires in blood. Naive subsets generally had larger estimated clonotype richness than memory subsets. Incomplete sequencing was indicated by rarefaction of sorted-subset datasets, despite the large sequencing depth. Pairwise subsampling led to the expectation that sequencing depth would affect the degree of clonotype sharing among donors. Compared with non-shared clonotypes, the clonotypes found in all four sorted-subset donors had higher generation probabilities. Because the study included a small number of donors, the genetic and exposure-history diversity represented was limited. Across a handful of donors, roughly 5.4% of naive CD4, roughly 3.5% of naive CD8, approximately 2.5% of memory CD4, and over 0.35% of memory CD8 clonotypes were shared.

The CDR3 has 16 amino acids, counting the end cysteine and phenylalanine. Only the CDR3 region is kept as DNA, spanning 48 bases read in frame from base 1. According to the germline V gene, CDR1 reads SGHRS and CDR2 reads YFSETQ. The junction carries 12 bases between V and J, which are trimmed by 0 bases and 3 bases respectively. TCR CDR3 regions were amplified from genomic DNA by multiplex PCR using the deep immunoSEQ assay. Extracted genomic DNA from each cell subset was spread evenly across all wells of several immunoSEQ 96-well plates, with each plate serving as a replicate. For sorted subsets, approximately 200 ng of genomic DNA, equivalent to 25,000 to 35,000 T cell genomes, went into each replicate PCR. Purified libraries were quantified with a Qubit 3.0 fluorometer, sized on a Bioanalyzer 2100, and re-quantified with the KAPA Library Quantification kit. Every immunoSEQ 96-well plate was sequenced on a dedicated single-read 150-cycle Illumina NextSeq 550 flow cell. From the authors' description of their analysis: Because the immunoSEQ output included only junctional sequences and no quality scores, the filtering could not be the same as the filtering used for full-length reads. To assign V/J genes and CDR3, sequences were annotated using PyIR, a Python wrapper for IgBLAST v1.9, with IMGT germline references. Reads were filtered out if the reads had weak V/J assignments (E-value above 1e-6), no CDR3, stop codons, out-of-frame junctions, or ambiguous translated residues. A V3J clonotype was defined by an identical inferred V gene, J gene, and CDR3 amino acid sequence. Percentage overlap between repertoires was calculated by dividing the number of shared unique clonotypes by the size of the smaller repertoire. RTK rarefaction, the Chao1 estimator, and Recon v2.1 estimates of unobserved clonotypes were used to assess repertoire richness. OLGA was used to compute generation probabilities for all TCRbeta clonotypes that the gDNA method yielded from four donors. The clones in this table, taken by TCRdb from immuneACCESS, are in-frame only. Not every clone is retained; where verified, under half of the shortfall comes from an unresolved V gene, and the cause of the rest is unknown. The DNA gave D and trimming, while V, J and clone size come from that table. The sample data list approximately 1.5 million clones, and 95% to 99% of these were observed just once. Roughly 0.42% of the sample lies in the top ten.

This clone has a single count. The target of this receptor is not known. Per-base quality was not reported, and no clone a single base away is much larger than it. This TCR was sampled from a man aged 30 to 45 in good health. The specimen sequenced was naive CD4+ T cells sorted from blood. The meaning of the sample's cell subset or site label: CD45RA+ positively selected. The V gene is TRBV5-1 and the J gene is TRBJ2-2; the D gene remains uncertain. The DNA is TGCGCCAGCAGCTTGGCAGGCGGTTTGGACACCGGGGAGCTGTTTTTT. This translates into CASSLAGGLDTGELFF.